This T cell receptor (beta chain) is from a study of blood T cell repertoires in COVID-19. Sequenced by immunoSEQ multiplex PCR; TCRdb stores in-frame clones only, minus some. The sample shows over 250,000 clones, roughly 89% of them seen only once. CDR3 length equals 12 residues. From germline, CDR1 is SQVTM and CDR2 ANQGSEA. V lost 7 bases and J lost 1; bases outside the gene matches: 3. J is TRBJ1-1 and V is TRBV29-1, with 7 bases that match TRBD1. The clonotype was recovered from a middle-aged man who had recovered from COVID-19. The source material was PBMCs or T cells enriched from blood (not recorded which). This CDR3 is CSGGQQNTEAFF. The CDR3 nucleotides read TGCAGCGGGGGACAGCAGAACACTGAAGCTTTCTTT. The full variable domain, its missing parts supplied by reference TRBV29-1 and TRBJ1-1, is SAVISQKPSRDICQRGTSLTIQCQVDSQVTMMFWYRQQPGQSLTLIATANQGSEATYESGFVIDKFPISRPNLTFSTLTVSNMSPEDSSIYLCSGGQQNTEAFFGQGTRLTVV.